Each of the 20 T cell receptor beta chains below was sequenced from the same sample in a study of blood T cell repertoires in COVID-19. The method was immunoSEQ multiplex PCR; TCRdb's version includes in-frame clones alone and lacks a portion of them. In the table there are about 670,000 clones, about 87% of which are singletons. Sequenced sample: peripheral blood. These TCRs come from a woman aged 18-29 years with acute or convalescent COVID-19.

The rearrangement uses TRBV5-1 and TRBJ2-2, with TRBD2 matching 7 bases. The CDR3 consists of 15 residues. The V gene end was trimmed by 2 bases and the J gene end by 6 bases; junction bases not matched to a gene: 7. From germline, CDR1 is SGHRS and CDR2 YFSETQ. CDR3: CASSLGDYSSGELFF. DNA of the CDR3: TGCGCCAGCAGCTTAGGGGACTATTCTTCCGGGGAGCTGTTTTTT.

This sequence joins TRBV12-3 or TRBV12-4 and TRBJ1-1; D is undetermined. The CDR3 extends over 12 amino acids. V lost 6 bases and J lost 7, with 12 bases in between. This CDR3 reads CASRPPGGEAFF. The CDR3 DNA follows: TGTGCCAGCAGACCCCCCGGTGGTGAAGCTTTCTTT.

A single count supports this clone. The chain uses TRBV7-8 and TRBJ2-7; 10 bases are a match to TRBD2. J was trimmed by 1 base and V by 1 base; bases with no gene match: 1. The CDR3 loop spans 15 amino acids. CDR1 is SGHVS and CDR2 is FQNEAQ in the germline V gene. Here the CDR3 reads CASSLGTSGSYEQYF. In nucleotides, the CDR3 is TGTGCCAGCAGCTTAGGGACTAGCGGATCCTACGAGCAGTACTTC.

The rearrangement joins TRBV2 to TRBJ1-1, with no clear D. V lost 8 bases and J 1 base, leaving 8 bases between the germline ends. There are 12 residues in the CDR3. CDR1 and CDR2 from the germline V gene are SNHLY and FYNNEI. CDR3 in amino acids: CASVIWNTEAFF. CDR3 bases: TGTGCCAGCGTCATTTGGAACACTGAAGCTTTCTTT.

The CDR3 coding sequence is TGTGCCAGCAGCTTAGCCCCAAAGGGAGTGGATGAGCAGTTCTTC. This translates into CASSLAPKGVDEQFF. This rearrangement joins TRBV7-2 to TRBJ2-1, with D possibly TRBD2 on 5 matching bases. CDR1 is SGHTA, CDR2 FQGNSA, per germline. V lost 0 bases to trimming and J lost 8 bases, with 14 bases between them. This CDR3 has 15 amino acids. The complete variable domain, with remaining parts taken from reference TRBV7-2 and TRBJ2-1, reads GAGVSQSPSNKVTEKGKDVELRCDPISGHTALYWYRQSLGQGLEFLIYFQGNSAPDKSGLPSDRFSAERTGGSVSTLTIQRTQQEDSAVYLCASSLAPKGVDEQFFGPGTRLTVL.

The chain is built from TRBV4-1 and TRBJ1-4; 8 bases agree with TRBD1. J gave up 8 bases and V 0 bases, and 5 bases lay outside the gene matches. The CDR3 covers 15 residues. CDR1 and CDR2 from the germline V gene are MGHRA and YSYEKL. Written as DNA, the CDR3 is TGCGCCAGCAGCCAAGAAGGATGGACAGGGGAAAAACTGTTTTTT. Translation: CASSQEGWTGEKLFF.

The chain has TRBV24-1 and TRBJ1-1; 8 bases line up with TRBD1. Germline-derived CDR1 and CDR2 are KGHDR and SFDVKD. CDR3 length equals 15 residues. The V and J ends lost 3 bases and 7 bases, in that order; junction bases with no gene match: 9. The CDR3 loop reads CATSDGRGQGGEAFF. For the CDR3, the DNA is TGTGCCACCAGTGATGGCCGTGGACAGGGAGGTGAAGCTTTCTTT.

This clone was counted a single time. This rearrangement joins TRBV9 to TRBJ2-1; the D gene is possibly TRBD1 (6 bases). The germline V and J ends were trimmed by 0 bases and 6 bases, with 10 bases remaining between them. Germline CDR1 and CDR2: SGDLS and YYNGEE. The CDR3 is made up of 14 amino acids. The CDR3 region is CASSVGMTGNEQFF. The CDR3 DNA reads TGTGCCAGCAGCGTAGGAATGACAGGCAATGAGCAGTTCTTC.

V usage is TRBV5-6 and J usage is TRBJ2-7, with 9 bases that match TRBD2. Trimming removed 0 bases from V and 0 bases from J; junction bases left unmatched: 7. This CDR3 has 17 amino acids. Germline CDR1 reads SGHDT; CDR2 reads YYEEEE. CDR3: CASSLASQRGDSYEQYF. DNA of the CDR3: TGTGCCAGCAGCTTGGCCTCCCAGCGGGGGGACTCCTACGAGCAGTACTTC.

This chain connects TRBV10-3 to TRBJ1-2; D is perhaps TRBD1 (5 bases). The CDR3 length is 13 residues. V was trimmed by 2 bases and J by 4 bases, leaving 8 bases between them. Looked up from germline, CDR1 is ENHRY and CDR2 is SYGVKD. The CDR3 DNA sequence: TGTGCCATCAGTGAGCCGGGACTCTATGGCTACACCTTC. It encodes CAISEPGLYGYTF.

The chain uses TRBV4-1 and TRBJ1-5; maybe TRBD1 (6 bases). This CDR3 has 18 residues. The V end lost 5 bases, the J end lost 5 bases, and 25 bases lay between the germline ends. In germline, CDR1 is MGHRA, CDR2 YSYEKL. The CDR3 DNA reads TGCGCCAGCAGCAATTTCCCTCAGGGGACGATCAGGGATCAGCCCCAGCATTTT. It is translated as CASSNFPQGTIRDQPQHF.

As concerns this clone: Within the sample, other DNA sequences also encode this same CDR3. The V and J genes are TRBV9 and TRBJ1-1, with D possibly being TRBD1 (5 bases). CDR3 length: 13 residues. The V end was cut by 3 bases, the J end by 2 bases, with 8 bases between. Germline V lookup: CDR1 SGDLS, CDR2 YYNGEE. CDR3 residues: CASSAQGNTEAFF. CDR3 bases: TGTGCCAGCAGCGCCCAGGGTAACACTGAAGCTTTCTTT.

V and J are TRBV6-2 or TRBV6-3 and TRBJ2-3; D unclear. The CDR3 length is 14 residues. CDR1 and CDR2 (germline): MNHEY, SVGEGT. V gave up 1 base and J gave up 2 bases, with 7 bases separating them. CDR3: CASSYLTSTDTQYF. DNA for the CDR3: TGTGCCAGCAGTTACTTGACATCCACAGATACGCAGTATTTT.

The V gene is TRBV5-1, the J gene TRBJ2-3; D is unclear. Germline loops: CDR1 SGHRS, CDR2 YFSETQ. This CDR3 region has 16 residues. Trimming took off 2 bases at V and 1 base at J, with 14 bases between the two ends. CDR3 bases: TGCGCCAGCAGCTTCACCTTTACTACGGGCACAGATACGCAGTATTTT. This translates into CASSFTFTTGTDTQYF.

This chain links TRBV7-3 with TRBJ2-2; TRBD1 aligns across 10 bases. V trimming: 5 bases; J trimming: 5 bases; junction bases outside the gene matches: 5. Germline loops: CDR1 SGHTA, CDR2 FQGTGA. The CDR3 runs 15 residues. CDR3 protein: CASSRTGGLTGELFF. The CDR3 nucleotides read TGTGCCAGCAGCCGGACAGGGGGGCTGACCGGGGAGCTGTTTTTT. Supplemented by reference TRBV7-3 and TRBJ2-2, the full variable domain reads GAGVSQTPSNKVTEKGKYVELRCDPISGHTALYWYRQSLGQGPEFLIYFQGTGAADDSGLPNDRFFAVRPEGSVSTLKIQRTERGDSAVYLCASSRTGGLTGELFFGEGSRLTVL.

The chain carries TRBV19 and TRBJ2-2; D perhaps matches TRBD1 (6 bases). This CDR3 is built from 15 residues. Per germline, CDR1 LNHDA and CDR2 SQIVND (reference sequence). V lost 5 bases and J lost 8, with 18 bases in between. CDR3: CASSVVRGGVGELFF. In DNA form, the CDR3 reads TGTGCCAGTAGTGTAGTCAGGGGCGGTGTGGGGGAGCTGTTTTTT.

This clone has a single count. V is TRBV14 and J is TRBJ1-1; the D gene is possibly TRBD1 (6 bases). CDR3 size: 14 residues. V was trimmed by 6 bases and J by 2 bases, leaving 13 bases between them. CDR1 is SGHDN and CDR2 is FVKESK in the germline V gene. The CDR3 protein is CASRATGFNTEAFF. In DNA, the CDR3 is TGTGCCAGCAGGGCGACAGGATTCAACACTGAAGCTTTCTTT.

The chain employs TRBV4-1 and TRBJ1-1, with no clear D. The CDR3 totals 15 residues. Germline V CDR1 and CDR2: MGHRA, YSYEKL. The V gene lost 5 bases and the J gene lost 6 bases, with 19 bases spanning the gap. CDR3 residues: CASSIPGRSPAEAFF. CDR3 bases: TGCGCCAGCAGCATACCGGGTCGAAGTCCCGCTGAAGCTTTCTTT.

The rearrangement links TRBV6-5 to TRBJ2-7; 7 nucleotides match TRBD1. The germline CDR1 and CDR2 sequences are MNHEY and SVGAGI. Unmatched junction bases numbered 12, after V lost 7 bases and J lost 3 bases. The CDR3 length is 15 residues. The CDR3 is CASKEYRDSDYEQYF. CDR3 nucleotide sequence: TGTGCCAGCAAGGAATACCGGGACAGCGACTACGAGCAGTACTTC.

V and J are TRBV6-2 or TRBV6-3 and TRBJ2-3, with TRBD2 as a possible D gene (6 bases). V gave up 2 bases and J gave up 0 bases, with 6 bases separating them. The CDR3 has 14 residues. Germline V gene sequence: CDR1 MNHEY, CDR2 SVGEGT. DNA for the CDR3: TGTGCCAGCAGTTACCGGGGGAGCACAGATACGCAGTATTTT. This gives the protein CASSYRGSTDTQYF.